The rows below give T cell receptor beta chains drawn from one sample of a study of blood T cell repertoires in COVID-19. TCRdb keeps only in-frame clones here, not all; method: immunoSEQ multiplex PCR. Of about 250,000 clones listed, around 85% are singletons. Source material: peripheral blood. These receptors were obtained from a middle-aged man with active or convalescent COVID-19. Each CDR3 is given with its conserved first and last residue. D genes are given only for firm matches. Size is omitted from some rows. Given values are once, few, many or a class for expanded clones.

clone_size	d_call	j_call	v_call	cdr3_nt	cdr3_aa
NA	TRBD2	TRBJ2-3	TRBV7-3	TGTGCCAGCAGCCCGACTAGCGGGAAGGGGCCGCAGTATTTT	CASSPTSGKGPQYF
NA	NA	TRBJ2-5	TRBV5-4	TGTGCCAGCAGCTTGGGGGGCAGGGACCAAGAGACCCAGTACTTC	CASSLGGRDQETQYF
NA	NA	TRBJ1-5	TRBV7-2	TGTGCCAGCAGCTTCCGTTATAATCAGCCCCAGCATTTT	CASSFRYNQPQHF
once	TRBD2	TRBJ2-3	TRBV5-4	TGTGCCAGCAGCTTGGGTCTTTTAGCGGGGGTGAATACGCAGTATTTT	CASSLGLLAGVNTQYF
NA	TRBD2	TRBJ2-1	TRBV7-2	TGTGCCAGCAGCCTGGGTAGCGGGAGAGGGGAGCAGTTCTTC	CASSLGSGRGEQFF
NA	TRBD2	TRBJ2-7	TRBV7-3	TGTGCCAGCAGCTTACTCCCGGCTAGCGGATCGCGGTACTTC	CASSLLPASGSRYF
NA	TRBD2	TRBJ2-1	TRBV4-1	TGCGCCAGCAGCCAAGATATGGGGGAGGGCTCCTACAATGAGCAGTTCTTC	CASSQDMGEGSYNEQFF
NA	NA	TRBJ1-2	TRBV6-5	TGTGCCAGCAGTTACCAAGTTACAGGGATATATGGCTACACCTTC	CASSYQVTGIYGYTF
once	NA	TRBJ2-7	TRBV6-1	TGTGCCAGCAGACCACAGGGAGGGGGCTACGAGCAGTACTTC	CASRPQGGGYEQYF
NA	TRBD1	TRBJ2-7	TRBV5-1	TGCGCCAGCAGCTTTGGTCCCGGGACAGGGTGGGAGCAGTACTTC	CASSFGPGTGWEQYF
once	NA	TRBJ1-1	TRBV5-1	TGCGCCAGCAGCTTACCAGGGTCCGCTGAAGCTTTCTTT	CASSLPGSAEAFF
few	TRBD1	TRBJ2-7	TRBV12-3/TRBV12-4	TGTGCCAGCAGTCGGACAGGGGGCGAGCAGTACTTC	CASSRTGGEQYF
NA	NA	TRBJ2-3	TRBV21-1	TGTGCCAGCAGCAAAGAAAACGGGACTAGCACAGATACGCAGTATTTT	CASSKENGTSTDTQYF
NA	NA	TRBJ2-7	TRBV21-1	TGTGCCAGCAGAAAGGGGCTATCCTCCCTATCCTACGAGCAGTACTTC	CASRKGLSSLSYEQYF
NA	TRBD2	TRBJ2-7	TRBV4-3	TGCGCCAGCAGCCTTGGGACTAGCGCTTACGAGCAGTACTTC	CASSLGTSAYEQYF
NA	NA	TRBJ2-3	TRBV19	TGTGCCAGTAAATGGGCTAGCACAGATACGCAGTATTTT	CASKWASTDTQYF
NA	NA	TRBJ2-3	TRBV20-1	TGCAGTGCTAGTACTAGCCGACGCACAGATACGCAGTATTTT	CSASTSRRTDTQYF
few	TRBD1	TRBJ1-2	TRBV6-5	TGTGCCACCCAACGGGGACAGCTGATGGGCGGCTACACCTTC	CATQRGQLMGGYTF
few	NA	TRBJ1-1	TRBV30	TGTGCCTGGAGTCTGGGGGGGGCGAGAAACACTGAAGCTTTCTTT	CAWSLGGARNTEAFF
few	TRBD1	TRBJ2-5	TRBV24-1	TGTGCCACCAGCCCGGACAGGTCGGTAGAGACCCAGTACTTC	CATSPDRSVETQYF
once	NA	TRBJ2-1	TRBV27	TGTGCCAGCAGTCAAAGGGGGACCCGTGGCAATGAGCAGTTCTTC	CASSQRGTRGNEQFF
NA	TRBD2	TRBJ2-4	TRBV7-9	TGTGCCAGCAGCCCGAGTCCTAGCGGCGACATTCAGTACTTC	CASSPSPSGDIQYF
NA	NA	TRBJ2-1	TRBV28	TGTGCCAGCAGTTTAGGAGGGAGAAATGAGCAGTTCTTC	CASSLGGRNEQFF
NA	NA	TRBJ2-1	TRBV21-1	TGTGCCAGCCCCCCTGTTTACACCCGTGAGCAGTTCTTC	CASPPVYTREQFF
NA	NA	TRBJ1-2	TRBV5-4	TGTGCCAGCAGCTTGGTTGGGCCGCTCAACTATGGCTACACCTTC	CASSLVGPLNYGYTF
NA	TRBD1	TRBJ1-1	TRBV29-1	TGCAGCGTTCAGGGACAGCAGAACACTGAAGCTTTCTTT	CSVQGQQNTEAFF
NA	TRBD2	TRBJ2-1	TRBV6-5	TGTGCCAGCAGCGGGAGGTCTAACAATGAGCAGTTCTTC	CASSGRSNNEQFF
NA	NA	TRBJ2-6	TRBV5-1	TGCGCCAGCAGCAAACAGTCACCCTTCTCTGGGGCCAACGTCCTGACTTTC	CASSKQSPFSGANVLTF
NA	NA	TRBJ1-3	TRBV21-1	TGTGCCAGCACTTGGGACACTGTTGCTGGAAACACCATATATTTT	CASTWDTVAGNTIYF
NA	TRBD2	TRBJ2-3	TRBV4-2	TGTGCCAGCAGCCTCTCAAGCCTAGCGGGAACAGATACGCAGTATTTT	CASSLSSLAGTDTQYF
few	NA	TRBJ1-5	TRBV28	TGTGCCAGCAGTTCGCGGCATTCGCTCAATCAGCCCCAGCATTTT	CASSSRHSLNQPQHF
NA	TRBD1	TRBJ2-2	TRBV5-4	TGTGCCAGCAGCTTTCCCCCGGGACAGGGGGGTCCCGGGGAGCTGTTTTTT	CASSFPPGQGGPGELFF
NA	NA	TRBJ2-5	TRBV5-1	TGCGCCAGCAACTTGGTTCTGCAAGAGACCCAGTACTTC	CASNLVLQETQYF
NA	NA	TRBJ1-1	TRBV6-1	TGTGCCAGCAGTGACGTTCCCGACACTGAAGCTTTCTTT	CASSDVPDTEAFF
NA	TRBD2	TRBJ2-5	TRBV19	TGTGCCAGTAGTGTACTAGCGGCCCAAGAGACCCAGTACTTC	CASSVLAAQETQYF
NA	TRBD2	TRBJ2-7	TRBV18	TGTGCCAGCTCACCACGGGAGGGATACGAGCAGTACTTC	CASSPREGYEQYF
NA	NA	TRBJ2-1	TRBV28	TGTGCCAGCAGTTTAGGGGCGTCGGGAGATGAGCAGTTCTTC	CASSLGASGDEQFF
NA	NA	TRBJ2-7	TRBV5-1	TGCGCCAGCAACCAGGGGTCCTCCTACGAGCAGTACTTC	CASNQGSSYEQYF
NA	TRBD2	TRBJ2-1	TRBV7-3	TGTGCCAGCAGCCCGGGACTAGCGGGAGAAGGAGAGCAGTTCTTC	CASSPGLAGEGEQFF
NA	TRBD2	TRBJ2-2	TRBV19	TGTGCCAGTAGTCGACTAGCGGGGAACACCGGGGAGCTGTTTTTT	CASSRLAGNTGELFF
few	TRBD2	TRBJ2-4	TRBV28	TGTGCCACCTTTAGCGGGAAGGGAGGAAACATTCAGTACTTC	CATFSGKGGNIQYF
NA	TRBD2	TRBJ2-1	TRBV5-6	TGTGCCAGCAGCTCCACCCTAGCGGGGGATGAGCAGTTCTTC	CASSSTLAGDEQFF
NA	NA	TRBJ2-7	TRBV5-4	TGTGCCAGCAGCTCTGGACAGTTTGGCGAGCAGTACTTC	CASSSGQFGEQYF
NA	NA	TRBJ1-1	TRBV29-1	TGCAGCGTTTTGGGGGCCCAAGCTTTCTTT	CSVLGAQAFF
NA	TRBD2	TRBJ2-7	TRBV5-1	TGCGCCAGCAGCCCCGGCTCTAGCGGTCCTGTCTACGAGCAGTACTTC	CASSPGSSGPVYEQYF
NA	TRBD1	TRBJ1-3	TRBV5-1	TGCGCCAGCAGCTTAGGGGGCCGGGTGGCTGGAAACACCATATATTTT	CASSLGGRVAGNTIYF
NA	NA	TRBJ1-4	TRBV19	TGTGCCAGTAGTATCGGGGGATTTCGGTCTAATGAAAAACTGTTTTTT	CASSIGGFRSNEKLFF
NA	TRBD2	TRBJ2-5	TRBV7-7	TGTGCTAGCGGGAGGGATTTGGAAGAGACCCAGTACTTC	CASGRDLEETQYF
NA	TRBD1	TRBJ1-2	TRBV9	TGTGCCAGCAGCGATGACGGACAGGGTTACACCTTC	CASSDDGQGYTF
once	TRBD1	TRBJ2-3	TRBV2	TGTGCCAGCAGTGTCTTGGGACAGGGGTCGGATACGCAGTATTTT	CASSVLGQGSDTQYF
NA	TRBD2	TRBJ2-2	TRBV9	TGTGCCAGCAGCGTGAGAGCGGGGGAAACCGGGGAGCTGTTTTTT	CASSVRAGETGELFF
NA	TRBD2	TRBJ2-1	TRBV3-1/TRBV3-2	TGTGCCAGCTCTTGGGCTAGCGGCTACAATGAGCAGTTCTTC	CASSWASGYNEQFF
NA	NA	TRBJ2-5	TRBV19	TGTGCCAGTAGTAACGAGCGGCAAGAGACCCAGTACTTC	CASSNERQETQYF
few	NA	TRBJ2-7	TRBV7-9	TGTGCCAGCAGCTCCCTGGGGCAGAGCGAGCAGTACTTC	CASSSLGQSEQYF
NA	NA	TRBJ2-3	TRBV5-1	TGCGCCAGCAGCTTGGCCACAACCCAGGGAGATACGCAGTATTTT	CASSLATTQGDTQYF
NA	TRBD1	TRBJ1-1	TRBV6-5	TGTGCCTCGGGACAGGGTCGAGTCACTGAAGCTTTCTTT	CASGQGRVTEAFF